Listed below are T cell receptor beta chains from one sample, sequenced in a study of CD8+ T cells in alopecia areata. This table comes from immunoSEQ multiplex PCR, and its TCRdb copy is limited to in-frame clones, with some not included. Of about 190,000 clones in the sample, 60% were seen once. The material sequenced was CD4+ T cells sorted from blood, taken at week 4, from a patient treated with tofacitinib. These receptors all come from a human donor with alopecia areata. Each CDR3 is given with its conserved first and last residue. The order of the fields is clone size, J gene, V gene, D gene, CDR3 DNA, CDR3 protein. The D gene is left open where the match is weak. Part of the rows lack a size; the others show once, few, many or a class for expanded clones.

few,TRBJ2-1,TRBV11-1,TRBD2,TGTGCCAGCAGCTTAAGCGGGAGGGGCGCCTACAATGAGCAGTTCTTC,CASSLSGRGAYNEQFF
once,TRBJ2-3,TRBV9,TRBD2,TGTGCCAGCGGGGGACTAGCGGGAGGGACAGATACGCAGTATTTT,CASGGLAGGTDTQYF
NA,TRBJ2-5,TRBV4-2,NA,TGTGCCAGCAGCCAAGCGGAGACCCAGTACTTC,CASSQAETQYF
NA,TRBJ2-7,TRBV29-1,TRBD2,TGCAGCGCCCGGGGGGTCTACGAGCAGTACTTC,CSARGVYEQYF
NA,TRBJ2-5,TRBV5-1,NA,TGCGCCAGCAGCTTCGCGGGCCGTGCGTCCCCAGAGACCCAGTACTTC,CASSFAGRASPETQYF
once,TRBJ1-2,TRBV18,NA,TGTGCCAGCTCACCGCTCAGGGAGAATGGCTACACCTTC,CASSPLRENGYTF
NA,TRBJ2-6,TRBV6-5,NA,TGTGCCAGCAGTTTCGCCTCTGGGGCCAACGTCCTGACTTTC,CASSFASGANVLTF
NA,TRBJ2-2,TRBV29-1,NA,TGCAGCGTTAGCCAAGGACAGCACACCGGGGAGCTGTTTTTT,CSVSQGQHTGELFF
few,TRBJ1-1,TRBV23-1,NA,TGCGCCAGCAGTCCCCCCGGCACGCCGAACACTGAAGCTTTCTTT,CASSPPGTPNTEAFF
once,TRBJ1-2,TRBV5-1,TRBD1,TGCGCCAGCAGCCTACAGGGGGACTATGGCTACACCTTC,CASSLQGDYGYTF
NA,TRBJ2-7,TRBV30,TRBD2,TGTGCCTGGAGCAAATCTCTTCTAGCGGGAGGAGAAGAGCAGTACTTC,CAWSKSLLAGGEEQYF
NA,TRBJ2-7,TRBV29-1,NA,TGCAGCGTTACCCTGGGGACAATCGAGCAGTACTTC,CSVTLGTIEQYF
NA,TRBJ2-2,TRBV6-6,NA,TGTGCCAGCCTGCGACAGGATCACACCGGGGAGCTGTTTTTT,CASLRQDHTGELFF
NA,TRBJ2-5,TRBV21-1,NA,TGTGCCAGCAGCGGGTGGGCGGGGCGAGAGACCCAGTACTTC,CASSGWAGRETQYF
NA,TRBJ1-4,TRBV30,NA,TGTGCCTGTGCGGGATCAACTAATGAAAAACTGTTTTTT,CACAGSTNEKLFF
NA,TRBJ1-2,TRBV5-1,NA,TGCGCCAGCAGCTTGACAGTTAGTTATGGCTACACCTTC,CASSLTVSYGYTF
NA,TRBJ2-1,TRBV11-2,TRBD2,TGTGCCAGCAGCTTATTAGCGGGAGGAACCTACAATGAGCAGTTCTTC,CASSLLAGGTYNEQFF
NA,TRBJ1-3,TRBV5-1,NA,TGCGCCAGCAGCTGGAATTCATTGGACAGACCCTCTGGAAACACCATATATTTT,CASSWNSLDRPSGNTIYF
few,TRBJ1-2,TRBV2,TRBD1,TGTGCCAGCCAGGCAGGGGGCGAGCCTCGTGGCTACACCTTC,CASQAGGEPRGYTF
NA,TRBJ2-7,TRBV18,TRBD2,TGTGCCAGCTCACCACCGAGGAGGGCTAGCGGGACGTACGAGCAGTACTTC,CASSPPRRASGTYEQYF
once,TRBJ1-1,TRBV30,TRBD1,TGTGCCTGGAGTCAGGGGGGGAGTGAAGCTTTCTTT,CAWSQGGSEAFF
NA,TRBJ1-5,TRBV6-5,NA,TGTGCCAGCAGGGACGGCAATCAGCCCCAGCATTTT,CASRDGNQPQHF
NA,TRBJ2-2,TRBV7-3,TRBD2,TGTGCCAGCAGCACTCTTAGCGGGAGGAACACCGGGGAGCTGTTTTTT,CASSTLSGRNTGELFF
NA,TRBJ2-5,TRBV7-9,NA,TGTGCCAGCAGCCCAAGACAGTACCCCCGGGAGACCCAGTACTTC,CASSPRQYPRETQYF
NA,TRBJ1-3,TRBV30,TRBD1,TGTGCCTGGAACAGGGGTATAGACACCATATATTTT,CAWNRGIDTIYF
few,TRBJ2-5,TRBV28,NA,TGTGCCAGCAGTTTACGGGAGACCCAGTACTTC,CASSLRETQYF
few,TRBJ2-5,TRBV11-1,NA,TGTGCCAGCAGCTTAGAAAATCAAGAGACCCAGTACTTC,CASSLENQETQYF
NA,TRBJ2-7,TRBV5-1,NA,TGCGCCAGCAGCCCCCGCCAGGGGACGGCCTACGAGCAGTACTTC,CASSPRQGTAYEQYF
few,TRBJ2-7,TRBV7-8,NA,TGTGCCAGCAGCTTACTGGACAGCTCCTACGAGCAGTACTTC,CASSLLDSSYEQYF
NA,TRBJ1-1,TRBV29-1,NA,TGCAGCGTGGGTCGGGGGGACACTGAAGCTTTCTTT,CSVGRGDTEAFF